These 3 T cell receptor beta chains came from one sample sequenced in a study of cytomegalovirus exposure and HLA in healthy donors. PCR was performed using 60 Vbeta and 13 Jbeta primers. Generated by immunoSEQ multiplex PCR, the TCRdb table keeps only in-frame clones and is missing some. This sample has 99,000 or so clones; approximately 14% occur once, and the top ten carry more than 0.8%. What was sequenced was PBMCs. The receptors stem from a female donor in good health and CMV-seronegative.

CDR3 in amino acids: CASSSPGQDSYEQYF. CDR3 nucleotide sequence: TGTGCCAGCAGTTCCCCCGGACAGGACTCCTACGAGCAGTACTTC. The chain combines TRBV27 with TRBJ2-7; TRBD1 agrees at 7 bases. The CDR3 is made up of 15 amino acids. V dropped 4 bases and J dropped 0; count of bases not matched to a gene: 6. The germline CDR1 and CDR2 sequences are MNHEY and SMNVEV (reference sequence).

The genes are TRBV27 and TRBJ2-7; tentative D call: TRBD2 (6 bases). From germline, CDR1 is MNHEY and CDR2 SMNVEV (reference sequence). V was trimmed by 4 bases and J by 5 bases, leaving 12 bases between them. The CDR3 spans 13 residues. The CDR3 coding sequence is TGTGCCAGCAGTTGGACTAAATCGAACGAGCAGTACTTC. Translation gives CASSWTKSNEQYF.

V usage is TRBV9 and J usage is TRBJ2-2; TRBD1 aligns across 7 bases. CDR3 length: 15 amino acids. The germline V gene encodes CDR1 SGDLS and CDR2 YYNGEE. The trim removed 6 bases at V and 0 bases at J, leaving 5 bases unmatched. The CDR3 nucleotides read TGTGCCAGCACCGGACAGGACGCGAACACCGGGGAGCTGTTTTTT. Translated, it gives CASTGQDANTGELFF. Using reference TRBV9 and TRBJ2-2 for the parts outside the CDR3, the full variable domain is DSGVTQTPKHLITATGQRVTLRCSPRSGDLSVYWYQQSLDQGLQFLIQYYNGEERAKGNILERFSAQQFPDLHSELNLSSLELGDSALYFCASTGQDANTGELFFGEGSRLTVL.